The 2 T cell receptor beta chains given below trace back to one sample, sequenced in a study of spatial heterogeneity in lung cancer. Regarding the study as a whole: One measure, the expanded intratumoral alpha and beta TCR count, tracked tumor mutation counts.

The time point: sample taken at primary tumor resection. TCRdb recomputed calls from the 5' RACE reads with MiXCR, one row per CDR3 protein. This sample yields thousands of distinct CDR3 sequences, of which roughly 12% are seen a single time; 15% to 17% belongs to the top ten. These receptors have no identified antigens. The source material was lung tumor tissue, sampled at surgery. Receptor source: a female donor with early-stage non-small cell lung cancer.

The chain couples TRBV12-3 or TRBV12-4 to TRBJ2-1; no reliable D call. V lost 3 bases, J lost 9 bases, and 15 bases lay in between. The CDR3 is 14 amino acids. For the CDR3, the DNA is TGTGCCAGCAGTTTGTGGCCCGATCCCGGTGAGCAGTTCTTC. Amino acids: CASSLWPDPGEQFF.

On this clonotype: Possible read error: a much larger clone is one base away. This chain links TRBV12-3 or TRBV12-4 with TRBJ2-1; possibly TRBD2 for D (5 bases). V shed 1 base and J shed 4 bases, with 14 bases lying between them. This CDR3 has 16 amino acids. CDR3 amino acids: CASSLGSQRIYNEQFF. CDR3 nucleotides: TGTGCCAGCAGTTTAGGTAGCCAGCGGATATACAATGAGCAGTTCTTC.